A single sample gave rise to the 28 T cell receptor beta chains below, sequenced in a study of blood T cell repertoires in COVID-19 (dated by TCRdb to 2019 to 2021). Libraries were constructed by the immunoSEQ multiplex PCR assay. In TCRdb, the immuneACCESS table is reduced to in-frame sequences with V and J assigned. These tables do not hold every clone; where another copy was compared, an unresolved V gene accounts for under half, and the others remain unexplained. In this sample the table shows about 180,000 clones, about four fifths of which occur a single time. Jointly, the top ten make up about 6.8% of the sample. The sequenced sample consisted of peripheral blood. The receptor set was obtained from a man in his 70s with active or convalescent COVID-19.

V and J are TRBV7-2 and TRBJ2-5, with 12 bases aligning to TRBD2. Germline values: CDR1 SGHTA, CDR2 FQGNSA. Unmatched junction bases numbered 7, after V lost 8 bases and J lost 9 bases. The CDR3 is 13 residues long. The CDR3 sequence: CASGTSGPVAQYF. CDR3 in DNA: TGTGCCAGCGGGACTAGCGGGCCGGTAGCCCAGTACTTC. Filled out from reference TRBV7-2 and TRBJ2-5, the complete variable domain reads GAGVSQSPSNKVTEKGKDVELRCDPISGHTALYWYRQSLGQGLEFLIYFQGNSAPDKSGLPSDRFSAERTGGSVSTLTIQRTQQEDSAVYLCASGTSGPVAQYFGPGTRLLVL.

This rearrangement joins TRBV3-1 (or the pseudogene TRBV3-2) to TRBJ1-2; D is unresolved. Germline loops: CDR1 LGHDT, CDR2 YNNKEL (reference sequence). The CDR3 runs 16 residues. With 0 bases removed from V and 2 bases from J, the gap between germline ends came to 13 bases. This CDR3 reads CASSQDSAGGNYGYTF. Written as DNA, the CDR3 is TGTGCCAGCAGCCAAGATTCTGCTGGCGGAAACTATGGCTACACCTTC.

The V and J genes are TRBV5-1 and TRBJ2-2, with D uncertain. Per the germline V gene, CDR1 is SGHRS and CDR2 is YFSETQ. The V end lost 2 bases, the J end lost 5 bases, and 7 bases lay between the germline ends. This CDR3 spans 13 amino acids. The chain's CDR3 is CASSLSVTGELFF. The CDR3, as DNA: TGCGCCAGCAGCTTAAGCGTGACCGGGGAGCTGTTTTTT.

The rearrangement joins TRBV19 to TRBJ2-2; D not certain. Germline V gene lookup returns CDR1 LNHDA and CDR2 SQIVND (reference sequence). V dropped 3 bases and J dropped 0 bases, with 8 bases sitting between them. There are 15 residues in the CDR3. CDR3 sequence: CASSIASSNTGELFF. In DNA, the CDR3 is TGTGCCAGTAGTATTGCCAGTTCGAACACCGGGGAGCTGTTTTTT.

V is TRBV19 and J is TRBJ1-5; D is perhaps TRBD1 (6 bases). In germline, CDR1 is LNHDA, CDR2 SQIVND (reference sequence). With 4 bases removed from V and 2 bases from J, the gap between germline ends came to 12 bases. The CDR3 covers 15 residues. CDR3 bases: TGTGCCAGTAGTAAGGTGTCAGGGGGCAATCAGCCCCAGCATTTT. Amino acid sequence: CASSKVSGGNQPQHF.

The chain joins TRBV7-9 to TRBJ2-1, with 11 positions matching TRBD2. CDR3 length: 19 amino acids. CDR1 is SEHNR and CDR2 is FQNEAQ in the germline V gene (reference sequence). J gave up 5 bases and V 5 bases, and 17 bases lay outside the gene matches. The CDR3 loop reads CASSGRGQPLAGGHNEQFF. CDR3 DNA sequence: TGTGCCAGCAGCGGAAGGGGACAGCCGCTAGCGGGAGGCCACAATGAGCAGTTCTTC.

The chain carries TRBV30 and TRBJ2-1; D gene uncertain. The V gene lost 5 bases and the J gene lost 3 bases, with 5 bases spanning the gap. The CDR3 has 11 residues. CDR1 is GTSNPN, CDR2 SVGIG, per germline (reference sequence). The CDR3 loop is CAWASYNEQFF. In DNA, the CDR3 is TGTGCCTGGGCGAGCTACAATGAGCAGTTCTTC.

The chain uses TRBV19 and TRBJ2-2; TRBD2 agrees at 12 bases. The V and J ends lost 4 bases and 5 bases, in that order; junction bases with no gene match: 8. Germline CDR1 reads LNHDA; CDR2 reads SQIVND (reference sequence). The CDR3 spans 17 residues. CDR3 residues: CASSTLGTSGQTGELFF. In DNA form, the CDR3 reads TGTGCCAGTAGTACCCTTGGGACTAGCGGGCAAACCGGGGAGCTGTTTTTT.

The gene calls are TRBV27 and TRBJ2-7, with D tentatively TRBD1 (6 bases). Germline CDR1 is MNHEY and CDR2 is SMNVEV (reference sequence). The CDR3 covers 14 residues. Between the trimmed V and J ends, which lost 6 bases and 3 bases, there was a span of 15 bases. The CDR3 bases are TGTGCCAGCAGCTATCACAGGGACCACTACGAGCAGTACTTC. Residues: CASSYHRDHYEQYF.

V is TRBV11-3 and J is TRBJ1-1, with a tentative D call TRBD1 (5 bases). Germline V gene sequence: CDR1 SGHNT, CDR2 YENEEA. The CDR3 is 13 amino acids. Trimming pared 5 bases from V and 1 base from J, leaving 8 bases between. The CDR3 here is CASSRGQNTEAFF. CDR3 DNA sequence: TGTGCCAGCAGCCGAGGACAGAACACTGAAGCTTTCTTT.

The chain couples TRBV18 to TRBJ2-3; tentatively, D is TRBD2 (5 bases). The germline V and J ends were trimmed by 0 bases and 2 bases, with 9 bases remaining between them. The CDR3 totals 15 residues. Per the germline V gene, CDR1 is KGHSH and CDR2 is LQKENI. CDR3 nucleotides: TGTGCCAGCTCACCACCTTCGGGGAACACAGATACGCAGTATTTT. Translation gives CASSPPSGNTDTQYF.

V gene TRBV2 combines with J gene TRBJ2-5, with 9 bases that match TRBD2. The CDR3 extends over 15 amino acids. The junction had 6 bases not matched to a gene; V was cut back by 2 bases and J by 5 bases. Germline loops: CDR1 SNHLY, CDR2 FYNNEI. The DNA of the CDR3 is TGTGCCAGCAGTGAAAGTGTAGCGGGAGATGAGACCCAGTACTTC. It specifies CASSESVAGDETQYF.

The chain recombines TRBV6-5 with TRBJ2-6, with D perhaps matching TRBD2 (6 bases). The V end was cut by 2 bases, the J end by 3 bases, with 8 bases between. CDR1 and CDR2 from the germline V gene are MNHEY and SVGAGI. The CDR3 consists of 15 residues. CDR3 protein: CASSYGGYGANVLTF. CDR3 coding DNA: TGTGCCAGCAGTTACGGGGGGTATGGGGCCAACGTCCTGACTTTC.

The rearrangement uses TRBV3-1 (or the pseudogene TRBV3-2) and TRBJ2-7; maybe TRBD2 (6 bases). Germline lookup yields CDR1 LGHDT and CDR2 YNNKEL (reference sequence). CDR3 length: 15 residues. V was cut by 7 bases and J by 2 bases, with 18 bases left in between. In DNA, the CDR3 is TGTGCCAGCACCCTAAATTCCGGGGGAACCTACGAGCAGTACTTC. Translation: CASTLNSGGTYEQYF.

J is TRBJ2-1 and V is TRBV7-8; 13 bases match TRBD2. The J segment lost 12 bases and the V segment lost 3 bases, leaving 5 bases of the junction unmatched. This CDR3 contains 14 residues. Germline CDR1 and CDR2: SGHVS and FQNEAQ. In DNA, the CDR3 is TGTGCCAGCAGCTTCGGACTAGCGGGAGCTGGGCAGTTCTTC. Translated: CASSFGLAGAGQFF.

The CDR3 reads CASSLEYRGFSGNTIYF. The CDR3 DNA reads as TGCGCCAGCAGCTTGGAGTACAGGGGGTTCTCTGGAAACACCATATATTTT. This chain connects TRBV5-1 to TRBJ1-3, with 8 bases matching TRBD1. This CDR3 has 17 amino acids. Germline lookup yields CDR1 SGHRS and CDR2 YFSETQ. V lost 0 bases to trimming and J lost 0 bases; unmatched junction nucleotides: 5.

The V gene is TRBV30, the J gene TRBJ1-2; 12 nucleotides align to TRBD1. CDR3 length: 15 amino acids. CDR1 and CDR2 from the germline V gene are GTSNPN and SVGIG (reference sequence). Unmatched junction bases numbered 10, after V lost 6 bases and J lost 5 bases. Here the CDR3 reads CACLPRDRGRYGYTF. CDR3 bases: TGTGCCTGCCTCCCCCGGGACAGGGGGCGTTATGGCTACACCTTC.

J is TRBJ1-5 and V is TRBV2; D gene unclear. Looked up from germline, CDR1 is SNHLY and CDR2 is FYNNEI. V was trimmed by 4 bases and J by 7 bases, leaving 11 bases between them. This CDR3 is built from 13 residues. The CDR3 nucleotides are TGTGCCAGCAGTGTAGGAGGTAACCAGCCCCAGCATTTT. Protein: CASSVGGNQPQHF.

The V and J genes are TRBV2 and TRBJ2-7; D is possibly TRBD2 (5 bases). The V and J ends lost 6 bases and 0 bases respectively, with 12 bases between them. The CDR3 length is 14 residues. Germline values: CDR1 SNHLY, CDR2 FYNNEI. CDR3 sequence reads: CASRPGMGSYEQYF. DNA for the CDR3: TGTGCCAGCAGACCCGGGATGGGCTCCTACGAGCAGTACTTC.

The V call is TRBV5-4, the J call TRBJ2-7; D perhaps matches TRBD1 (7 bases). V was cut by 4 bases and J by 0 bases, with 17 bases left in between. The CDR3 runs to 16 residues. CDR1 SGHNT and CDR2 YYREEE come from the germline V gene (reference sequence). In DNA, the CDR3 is TGTGCCAGCAGCCCAAAGGGGGCGGGAACCTCCTACGAGCAGTACTTC. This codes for CASSPKGAGTSYEQYF.

The CDR3 region is CASSPGGARNYGYTF. The CDR3 nucleotides are TGTGCCAGCAGTCCCGGGGGGGCACGGAACTATGGCTACACCTTC. The chain joins TRBV6-1 to TRBJ1-2; maybe TRBD1 (6 bases). CDR3 length equals 15 residues. The germline gives CDR1 MNHNS, CDR2 SASEGT. V lost 5 bases to trimming and J lost 2 bases, with 15 bases between them.

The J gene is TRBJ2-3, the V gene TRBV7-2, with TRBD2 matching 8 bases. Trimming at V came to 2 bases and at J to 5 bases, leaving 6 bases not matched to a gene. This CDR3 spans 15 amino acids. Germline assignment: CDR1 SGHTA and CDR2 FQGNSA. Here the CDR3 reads CASSLFGGAKDTQYF. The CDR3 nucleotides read TGTGCCAGCAGCTTATTCGGGGGGGCCAAAGATACGCAGTATTTT.

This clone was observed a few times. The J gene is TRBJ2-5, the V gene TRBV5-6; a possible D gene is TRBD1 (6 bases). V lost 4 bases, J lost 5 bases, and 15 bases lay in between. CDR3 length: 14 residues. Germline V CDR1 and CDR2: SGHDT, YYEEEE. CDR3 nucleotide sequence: TGTGCCAGCAGCCTGGGGCAGGGGTGGGAGACCCAGTACTTC. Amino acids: CASSLGQGWETQYF.

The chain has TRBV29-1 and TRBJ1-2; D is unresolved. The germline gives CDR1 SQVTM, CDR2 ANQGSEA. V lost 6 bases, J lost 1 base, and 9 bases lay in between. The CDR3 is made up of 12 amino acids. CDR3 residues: CSVHRVNYGYTF. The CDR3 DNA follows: TGCAGCGTCCATCGGGTTAACTATGGCTACACCTTC.

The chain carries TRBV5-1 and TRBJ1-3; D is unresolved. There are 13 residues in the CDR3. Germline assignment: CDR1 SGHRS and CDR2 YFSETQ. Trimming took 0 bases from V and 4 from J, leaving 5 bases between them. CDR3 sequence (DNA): TGCGCCAGCAGCTTGGACATCGGAAACACCATATATTTT. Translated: CASSLDIGNTIYF.

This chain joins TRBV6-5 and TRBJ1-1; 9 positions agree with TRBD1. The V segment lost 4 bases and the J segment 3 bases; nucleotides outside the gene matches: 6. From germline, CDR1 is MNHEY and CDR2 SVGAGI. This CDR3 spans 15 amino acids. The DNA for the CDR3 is TGTGCCAGCAGTTGGGACAGGGCTGTCGACACTGAAGCTTTCTTT. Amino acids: CASSWDRAVDTEAFF.

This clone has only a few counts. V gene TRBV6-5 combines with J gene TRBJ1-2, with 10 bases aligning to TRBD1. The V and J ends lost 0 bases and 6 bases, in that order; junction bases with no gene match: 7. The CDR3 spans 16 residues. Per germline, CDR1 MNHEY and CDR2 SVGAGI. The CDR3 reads CASSYSTGGEAHGYTF. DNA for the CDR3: TGTGCCAGCAGTTACTCGACAGGGGGCGAAGCCCATGGCTACACCTTC.

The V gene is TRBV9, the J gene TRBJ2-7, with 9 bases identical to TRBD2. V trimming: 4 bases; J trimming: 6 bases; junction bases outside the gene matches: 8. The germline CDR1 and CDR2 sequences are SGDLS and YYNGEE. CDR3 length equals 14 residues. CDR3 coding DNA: TGTGCCAGCAGCCCGAGGACTAGCGTGGGCGAGCAGTACTTC. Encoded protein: CASSPRTSVGEQYF.